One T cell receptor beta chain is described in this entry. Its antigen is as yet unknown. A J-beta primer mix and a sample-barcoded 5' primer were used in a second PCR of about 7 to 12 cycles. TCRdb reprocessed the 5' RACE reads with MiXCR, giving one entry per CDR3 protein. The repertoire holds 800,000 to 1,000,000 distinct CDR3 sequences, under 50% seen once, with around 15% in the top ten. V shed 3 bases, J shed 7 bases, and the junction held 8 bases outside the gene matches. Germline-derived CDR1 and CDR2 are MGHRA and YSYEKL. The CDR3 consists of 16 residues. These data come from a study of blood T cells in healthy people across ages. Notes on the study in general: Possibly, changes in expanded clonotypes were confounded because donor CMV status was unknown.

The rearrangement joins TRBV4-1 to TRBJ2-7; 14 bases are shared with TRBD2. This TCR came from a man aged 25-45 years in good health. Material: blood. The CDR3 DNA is TGCGCCAGCAGCCAGTCGAGGGGACTAGCGGGAGTGGAGCAGTACTTC. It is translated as CASSQSRGLAGVEQYF.